Listed here are 30 T cell receptor beta chains from one sample, sequenced in a study of T cell clonotyping in hematopoietic cell transplantation. Produced via immunoSEQ multiplex PCR; TCRdb's table is partial and in-frame only. This sample has some 40,000 clones, with about 95% found just once. The source material was peripheral blood mononuclear cells. The receptor source for this set is a woman aged 45-65 years in good health. Some clones in this sample may be carry-over from other donors' samples.

This clone was picked up one time. V is TRBV29-1 and J is TRBJ1-2; D is unresolved. The germline CDR1 and CDR2 sequences are SQVTM and ANQGSEA. Trimming took off 5 bases at V and 4 bases at J, with 17 bases between the two ends. The CDR3 covers 14 residues. The CDR3 loop reads CSVSSRPASYGYTF. The CDR3, as DNA: TGCAGCGTTTCATCCAGGCCGGCTAGCTATGGCTACACCTTC.

In this sample, this clone turned up once. The gene calls are TRBV7-2 and TRBJ2-3; 7 nucleotides match TRBD1. Germline CDR1 SGHTA, CDR2 FQGNSA. Trimming cost V 1 base and J 4 bases; bases outside gene matches: 5. The length of the CDR3 is 15 residues. CDR3 sequence (DNA): TGTGCCAGCAGCTTAGGGACAGGCGGCTCAGATACGCAGTATTTT. Its protein is CASSLGTGGSDTQYF.

In its sample, this clone was seen a few times. V usage is TRBV6-1 and J usage is TRBJ1-1; D is unclear. Trimming cost V 8 bases and J 6 bases, with 10 bases left between them. There are 11 residues in the CDR3. Germline V gives CDR1 MNHNS, CDR2 SASEGT. The CDR3 nucleotides are TGTGCCAGCCTTATGCACCCTGAAGCTTTCTTT. Encoded protein: CASLMHPEAFF.

The V gene is TRBV6-1, the J gene TRBJ2-4; a possible D gene is TRBD1 (5 bases). Trimming stripped 3 bases from V and 6 bases from J, with 12 bases between. The germline V gene encodes CDR1 MNHNS and CDR2 SASEGT. The CDR3 sequence is 14 residues long. CDR3 sequence reads: CASSDDSPVNIQYF. The CDR3, as DNA: TGTGCCAGCAGTGATGACAGTCCGGTAAACATTCAGTACTTC.

The chain joins TRBV2 to TRBJ2-5; 9 nucleotides match TRBD2. Germline loops: CDR1 SNHLY, CDR2 FYNNEI. The length of the CDR3 is 14 residues. J gave up 5 bases and V 8 bases, and 9 bases lay outside the gene matches. CDR3 amino acids: CASRAGGPLETQYF. The DNA for the CDR3 is TGTGCCAGCCGGGCGGGGGGGCCGCTCGAGACCCAGTACTTC.

The chain links TRBV2 to TRBJ1-2; no firm D call. CDR1 SNHLY and CDR2 FYNNEI come from the germline V gene. Between the trimmed V and J ends, which lost 4 bases and 2 bases, there was a span of 5 bases. The CDR3 runs to 12 residues. The CDR3 DNA sequence: TGTGCCAGCAGTGGGGAGAACTATGGCTACACCTTC. Its translation is CASSGENYGYTF.

The CDR3 DNA sequence: TGTGCCAGCAGTTCCCACAGAAATAATTCACCCCTCCACTTT. It encodes CASSSHRNNSPLHF. V is TRBV11-2 and J is TRBJ1-6; D gene ambiguous. Trimming stripped 6 bases from V and 5 bases from J, with 11 bases between. The CDR3 length is 14 residues. Germline-derived CDR1 and CDR2 are SGHAT and FQNNGV.

The chain uses TRBV4-2 and TRBJ2-7; D tentatively reads TRBD1 or TRBD2 (6 bases each). Germline CDR1 LGHNA, CDR2 YNFKEQ. The V gene lost 3 bases and the J gene lost 3 bases, with 15 bases spanning the gap. The CDR3 length is 15 residues. The CDR3 sequence is CASSHFAGHNYEQYF. For the CDR3, the DNA is TGTGCCAGCAGCCACTTCGCGGGACATAACTACGAGCAGTACTTC.

The chain uses TRBV6-6 and TRBJ1-1; D is perhaps TRBD1 (5 bases). Trimming removed 1 base at V and 10 bases at J, with 13 bases between. The germline V gene has CDR1 MNHNY and CDR2 SVGAGI (reference sequence). The CDR3 loop spans 13 amino acids. The CDR3 DNA follows: TGTGCCAGCAGTTACTTCAGCGCCGGGGGAGCTTTCTTT. It translates to CASSYFSAGGAFF.

The rearrangement uses TRBV5-8 and TRBJ2-2, with a possible D match to TRBD2 (6 bases). Germline CDR1 and CDR2: SGHTS and YDEGEE. This CDR3 has 16 amino acids. The V gene lost 0 bases and the J gene lost 6 bases, with 15 bases spanning the gap. The CDR3 region has the DNA TGTGCCAGCAGCTTGGTTGGAGGGAGTAAGGCCGGGGAGCTGTTTTTT. Translated, it gives CASSLVGGSKAGELFF.

The V call is TRBV7-8, the J call TRBJ2-3, with D uncertain. This CDR3 region has 14 residues. The V end was cut by 1 base, the J end by 0 bases, with 5 bases between. Per the germline V gene, CDR1 is SGHVS and CDR2 is FQNEAQ. For the CDR3, the DNA is TGTGCCAGCAGCTTAGGGGTGAGCACAGATACGCAGTATTTT. Its protein product is CASSLGVSTDTQYF.

This chain joins TRBV7-2 and TRBJ1-2, with D perhaps TRBD1 (5 bases). The CDR3 covers 14 residues. From germline, CDR1 is SGHTA and CDR2 FQGNSA. Trimming stripped 2 bases from V and 3 bases from J, with 10 bases between. The CDR3 loop reads CASSLSTQDYGYTF. CDR3 DNA sequence: TGTGCCAGCAGCTTATCAACACAGGACTATGGCTACACCTTC. Full variable domain (outside the CDR3, taken from reference TRBV7-2 and TRBJ1-2): GAGVSQSPSNKVTEKGKDVELRCDPISGHTALYWYRQSLGQGLEFLIYFQGNSAPDKSGLPSDRFSAERTGGSVSTLTIQRTQQEDSAVYLCASSLSTQDYGYTFGSGTRLTVV.

The CDR3 coding sequence is TGTGCCAGTAGTATAGTCCGGCAGTTGAACACTGAAGCTTTCTTT. This translates into CASSIVRQLNTEAFF. This sequence joins TRBV19 and TRBJ1-1; D not resolved. V was pared by 1 base and J by 0 bases, with 9 bases between. The germline CDR1 and CDR2 sequences are LNHDA and SQIVND (reference sequence). The CDR3 consists of 15 residues.

The chain is built from TRBV7-2 and TRBJ1-2, with D tentatively TRBD1 (6 bases). V was shortened by 6 bases and J by 1 base, with 9 bases between the two germline ends. The CDR3 is 13 residues long. Germline V CDR1 and CDR2: SGHTA, FQGNSA. CDR3 sequence (DNA): TGTGCCAGCAGACAGGGTTTTAACTATGGCTACACCTTC. The encoded protein is CASRQGFNYGYTF.

The chain carries TRBV29-1 and TRBJ1-1, with D possibly TRBD1 on 5 matching bases. There are 12 residues in the CDR3. Trimming removed 7 bases at V and 4 bases at J, with 13 bases between. Germline values: CDR1 SQVTM, CDR2 ANQGSEA. The CDR3 DNA is TGCAGCGGGGGGAGGGGCGGCACTGAAGCTTTCTTT. It specifies CSGGRGGTEAFF.

This clone was detected only once. The chain is built from TRBV2 and TRBJ2-2, with D possibly matching TRBD1 (7 bases). Trimming took off 4 bases at V and 0 bases at J, with 12 bases between the two ends. The germline CDR1 and CDR2 sequences are SNHLY and FYNNEI. CDR3 length: 16 amino acids. The CDR3 bases are TGTGCCAGCAGTGGCAGGGGGGAAACGAACACCGGGGAGCTGTTTTTT. Its translation is CASSGRGETNTGELFF.

The chain is built from TRBV6-5 and TRBJ1-5; D may be TRBD1 (5 bases). This CDR3 has 14 residues. The V gene's germline CDR1 is MNHEY and CDR2 SVGAGI. The V end lost 2 bases, the J end lost 4 bases, and 9 bases lay between the germline ends. The CDR3 is CASSYQPGNQPQHF. In nucleotides, the CDR3 is TGTGCCAGCAGTTACCAGCCAGGGAATCAGCCCCAGCATTTT.

V and J are TRBV25-1 and TRBJ1-1; TRBD1 matches at 7 bases. Germline loops: CDR1 MGHDK, CDR2 SYGVNS. The CDR3 has 13 residues. V gave up 1 base and J gave up 5 bases; unmatched junction bases: 1. CDR3 in DNA: TGTGCCAGCAGTGAATCAGGGGGGACTGAAGCTTTCTTT. The encoded protein is CASSESGGTEAFF.

The CDR3: CASSIPGGGVSTGELFF. The CDR3 DNA reads TGTGCCAGCAGCATCCCCGGTGGGGGGGTATCGACCGGGGAGCTGTTTTTT. This rearrangement joins TRBV9 to TRBJ2-2; 7 bases align to TRBD2. The CDR3 runs 17 residues. Germline trimming cut 4 bases from V and 5 bases from J; bases unmatched to any gene: 14. From germline, CDR1 is SGDLS and CDR2 YYNGEE.

The rearrangement links TRBV7-9 to TRBJ2-3; D call uncertain. This CDR3 is 14 amino acids long. Germline CDR1 and CDR2: SEHNR and FQNEAQ (reference sequence). Trimming cost V 3 bases and J 2 bases, with 9 bases left between them. The CDR3 loop is CASSLTLYTDTQYF. The CDR3 DNA sequence: TGTGCCAGCAGCTTGACTCTTTACACAGATACGCAGTATTTT.

The chain is built from TRBV9 and TRBJ2-1, with 8 bases lining up with TRBD2. V was clipped by 0 bases and J by 5 bases; unmatched bases: 4. Germline-derived CDR1 and CDR2 are SGDLS and YYNGEE. This CDR3 region has 15 residues. Written as DNA, the CDR3 is TGTGCCAGCAGCGTAGTGGCGGGGGGCCACAATGAGCAGTTCTTC. Its protein product is CASSVVAGGHNEQFF.

This chain joins TRBV27 and TRBJ2-7, with 7 bases identical to TRBD1. CDR1 MNHEY and CDR2 SMNVEV come from the germline V gene (reference sequence). The ends lost 2 bases at V and 2 bases at J; junction bases unmatched: 12. The CDR3 sequence is 17 residues long. The CDR3 bases are TGTGCCAGCAGTTTAGGCAGGGGGAACTCCCGCGCCTACGAGCAGTACTTC. It encodes CASSLGRGNSRAYEQYF.

The chain uses TRBV19 and TRBJ1-1; TRBD1 matches 9 bases. J lost 6 bases, V lost 4 bases, and 6 bases had no gene match. Germline loops: CDR1 LNHDA, CDR2 SQIVND (reference sequence). The CDR3 covers 14 residues. CDR3 coding DNA: TGTGCCAGTAGTACGCGGGACAGGGCCGCTGAAGCTTTCTTT. Protein sequence: CASSTRDRAAEAFF. Together with reference TRBV19 and TRBJ1-1, the CDR3 gives the full variable domain: DGGITQSPKYLFRKEGQNVTLSCEQNLNHDAMYWYRQDPGQGLRLIYYSQIVNDFQKGDIAEGYSVSREKKESFPLTVTSAQKNPTAFYLCASSTRDRAAEAFFGQGTRLTVV.

The V gene is TRBV6-5, the J gene TRBJ2-3; maybe TRBD1 (5 bases). The V and J ends lost 5 bases and 2 bases respectively, with 14 bases between them. The CDR3 contains 15 residues. The germline V gene has CDR1 MNHEY and CDR2 SVGAGI. CDR3 residues: CASSRTRRHTDTQYF. The CDR3 region has the DNA TGTGCCAGCAGTCGGACACGGCGCCACACAGATACGCAGTATTTT.

The chain has TRBV7-7 and TRBJ2-3; TRBD1 might be the D (6 bases). V was pared by 4 bases and J by 9 bases, with 11 bases between. Germline lookup yields CDR1 SSHAT and CDR2 FNYEAQ (reference sequence). The CDR3 extends over 12 amino acids. The DNA of the CDR3 is TGTGCCAGCAGCTCCCCACAGGGAACGCAGTATTTT. Encoded protein: CASSSPQGTQYF.

This chain links TRBV6-5 with TRBJ1-1; 11 bases fit TRBD1. From germline, CDR1 is MNHEY and CDR2 SVGAGI. V lost 6 bases to trimming and J lost 7 bases; unmatched junction nucleotides: 1. The CDR3 extends over 12 amino acids. The CDR3 is CASRGQGDEAFF. The CDR3 DNA is TGTGCCAGCAGGGGACAGGGGGATGAAGCTTTCTTT.

The V gene is TRBV7-2, the J gene TRBJ1-3, with D uncertain. This CDR3 region has 14 residues. Germline-derived CDR1 and CDR2 are SGHTA and FQGNSA. V was pared by 2 bases and J by 0 bases, with 5 bases between. The DNA of the CDR3 is TGTGCCAGCAGCTTACCCACCTCTGGAAACACCATATATTTT. This gives the protein CASSLPTSGNTIYF.

The V and J genes are TRBV5-1 and TRBJ1-2; D perhaps matches TRBD1 (5 bases). The CDR3 sequence is 12 residues long. The ends were cut back, 0 bases at V and 8 bases at J, with 8 bases in the middle. CDR1 is SGHRS, CDR2 YFSETQ, per germline. CDR3 amino acids: CASSLEGSGYTF. DNA of the CDR3: TGCGCCAGCAGCTTGGAGGGGAGCGGCTACACCTTC.

The DNA for the CDR3 is TGTGCCAGTAGTTCTCAGGGGGGTACTGAAGCTTTCTTT. This sequence encodes CASSSQGGTEAFF. The chain carries TRBV19 and TRBJ1-1; 7 positions agree with TRBD1. V lost 5 bases, J lost 5 bases, and 5 bases stayed unmatched. Germline assignment: CDR1 LNHDA and CDR2 SQIVND (reference sequence). This CDR3 is 13 amino acids long. The full variable domain, with the rest looked up from reference TRBV19 and TRBJ1-1, is DGGITQSPKYLFRKEGQNVTLSCEQNLNHDAMYWYRQDPGQGLRLIYYSQIVNDFQKGDIAEGYSVSREKKESFPLTVTSAQKNPTAFYLCASSSQGGTEAFFGQGTRLTVV.

The rearrangement uses TRBV30 and TRBJ1-2; TRBD1 matches 9 bases. CDR1 and CDR2 from the germline V gene are GTSNPN and SVGIG (reference sequence). J lost 5 bases, V lost 2 bases, and 6 bases had no gene match. The CDR3 is 14 residues long. CDR3 DNA sequence: TGTGCCTGGAGTTCCAGGACAGGGGATTATGGCTACACCTTC. This translates into CAWSSRTGDYGYTF.